This is a list of T cell receptor beta chains from one sample in a study of T cell repertoires and Cas9 in healthy adults. This table comes from immunoSEQ multiplex PCR, and its TCRdb copy is limited to in-frame clones, with some not included. The repertoire holds about 22,000 clones, roughly nine tenths seen once, with 1.5% to 1.9% in the top ten. Material: CD4+ effector T cells (CD127+, CD25-, CD137-, CD154-) from PBMCs; culture status not recorded. The receptors here all came from a human donor in good health. Both conserved end residues are part of each CDR3. The D gene is left open where the match is weak. Size is stated for part of the rows, as once, few or many counts, or as a class when the clone is expanded.

d_gene | abundance | j_gene | v_gene | CDR3aa | CDR3nt
NA | NA | TRBJ2-5 | TRBV9 | CASTRGGELETQYF | TGTGCCAGCACCCGGGGCGGGGAGCTAGAGACCCAGTACTTC
NA | NA | TRBJ1-1 | TRBV19 | CASIQTGGAFF | TGTGCCAGTATTCAGACAGGTGGAGCTTTCTTT
NA | NA | TRBJ2-7 | TRBV6-6 | CASSRGQSVGEQYF | TGTGCCAGCAGCCGAGGACAGTCCGTTGGCGAGCAGTACTTC
TRBD1 | NA | TRBJ1-5 | TRBV28 | CASSLRRGAYSNQPQHF | TGTGCCAGCAGTTTACGCAGGGGGGCTTATAGCAATCAGCCCCAGCATTTT
TRBD1 | NA | TRBJ1-1 | TRBV14 | CASSQGPGGSEAFF | TGTGCCAGCAGCCAAGGGCCAGGGGGTAGTGAAGCTTTCTTT
NA | NA | TRBJ1-1 | TRBV7-2 | CASSLVREDLKAFF | TGTGCCAGCAGCTTAGTGCGGGAGGACTTGAAAGCTTTCTTT
NA | NA | TRBJ2-7 | TRBV6-5 | CASSFQISPDYEQYF | TGTGCCAGCAGTTTCCAGATTTCCCCTGACTACGAGCAGTACTTC
NA | NA | TRBJ1-6 | TRBV21-1 | CASSTRQGPGDSPLHF | TGTGCCAGCAGCACCCGACAGGGGCCAGGGGATTCACCCCTCCACTTT
TRBD1 | NA | TRBJ1-6 | TRBV6-5 | CASSYGTDNSPLHF | TGTGCCAGCAGTTACGGGACAGACAATTCACCCCTCCACTTT
NA | once | TRBJ2-1 | TRBV4-2 | CASSQGRGNSYNEQFF | TGTGCCAGCAGCCAAGGCCGCGGGAACTCCTACAATGAGCAGTTCTTC
TRBD2 | NA | TRBJ2-4 | TRBV7-2 | CASSVLAGGGKNIQYF | TGTGCCAGCAGCGTTCTAGCGGGAGGAGGCAAAAACATTCAGTACTTC
NA | once | TRBJ1-5 | TRBV30 | CAWSVPGRQPQHF | TGTGCCTGGAGTGTACCCGGGCGTCAGCCCCAGCATTTT
TRBD2 | NA | TRBJ2-5 | TRBV5-1 | CASGGGQETQYF | TGCGCCAGCGGGGGGGGACAAGAGACCCAGTACTTC
TRBD1 | NA | TRBJ1-5 | TRBV25-1 | CASSRGQGQSQPQHF | TGTGCCAGCAGCAGGGGACAGGGGCAAAGTCAGCCCCAGCATTTC
TRBD1 | NA | TRBJ1-5 | TRBV4-1 | CASSQGQVSNQPQHF | TGCGCCAGCAGCCAGGGACAGGTTAGCAATCAGCCCCAGCATTTT
NA | once | TRBJ1-1 | TRBV6-1 | CASRLGGGRTEAFF | TGTGCCAGCCGCCTGGGGGGCGGAAGGACTGAAGCTTTCTTT
TRBD2 | NA | TRBJ2-1 | TRBV7-3 | CASSSSSGVFNEQFF | TGTGCCAGCAGCTCCAGTAGCGGGGTCTTCAATGAGCAGTTCTTC
NA | NA | TRBJ2-2 | TRBV6-6 | CASSSAAAGELFF | TGTGCCAGCAGCTCCGCGGCGGCCGGGGAGCTGTTTTTT
NA | once | TRBJ2-2 | TRBV5-1 | CASSLYSSTGELFF | TGCGCCAGCAGCCTATATAGTAGCACCGGGGAGCTGTTTTTT
NA | once | TRBJ2-7 | TRBV5-4 | CASSLVPMKNEQYF | TGTGCCAGCAGCTTGGTGCCCATGAAGAACGAGCAGTACTTC
TRBD1 | few | TRBJ2-2 | TRBV4-1 | CASSPGTAQTGELFF | TGCGCCAGCAGCCCGGGGACAGCCCAGACCGGGGAGCTGTTTTTT
NA | NA | TRBJ1-4 | TRBV28 | CASSSGPLVGEKLFF | TGTGCCAGCAGTTCGGGGCCCTTAGTTGGTGAAAAACTGTTTTTT
NA | NA | TRBJ2-3 | TRBV5-6 | CASSVLRDLTTQYF | TGTGCCAGCAGCGTATTAAGGGACCTCACGACGCAGTATTTT
TRBD1 | NA | TRBJ2-7 | TRBV5-1 | CASSSGTGVGEQYF | TGCGCCAGCAGCTCCGGGACAGGGGTAGGCGAGCAGTACTTC
NA | NA | TRBJ1-2 | TRBV19 | CASSPAGPVIYGYTF | TGTGCCAGTAGTCCAGCTGGACCGGTAATATATGGCTACACCTTC
TRBD1 | NA | TRBJ1-1 | TRBV28 | CASSYSHITGGTEAFF | TGTGCCAGCAGTTACAGTCATATTACAGGGGGGACTGAAGCTTTCTTT
TRBD1 | NA | TRBJ1-5 | TRBV2 | CASGGGQGGQPQHF | TGTGCCAGCGGGGGGGGACAGGGGGGTCAGCCCCAGCATTTT
NA | NA | TRBJ2-4 | TRBV7-3 | CASSLTGGGGNIQYF | TGTGCCAGCAGCTTAACAGGCGGTGGGGGTAACATTCAGTACTTC
NA | NA | TRBJ2-3 | TRBV6-1 | CASSESGDTQYF | TGTGCCAGCAGTGAAAGCGGGGATACGCAGTATTTT
NA | NA | TRBJ1-4 | TRBV2 | CASSAESGRSEKLFF | TGTGCCAGCAGTGCGGAGAGTGGCAGAAGTGAAAAACTGTTTTTT
TRBD2 | NA | TRBJ2-1 | TRBV28 | CASSATSGYNEQFF | TGTGCCAGCAGCGCCACTAGCGGTTACAATGAGCAGTTCTTC
NA | once | TRBJ2-1 | TRBV28 | CASSLSQPSRNEQFF | TGTGCCAGCAGTTTGTCACAGCCTTCCCGCAATGAGCAGTTCTTC
NA | NA | TRBJ1-5 | TRBV7-9 | CASSYPGTNQPQHF | TGTGCCAGCAGCTACCCGGGAACAAATCAGCCCCAGCATTTT